Below, 8 T cell receptor beta chains from the same sample are listed, as sequenced in a study of neurological immune-mediated disorders. MiXCR was run by TCRdb on the 5' RACE reads, yielding one entry per CDR3 protein. The profile shows 87,000 or so distinct CDR3 sequences, around 3.4% of them singletons. Source material: PBMCs. The receptors derive from a woman between 45 and 60 years old with multiple sclerosis.

This clonotype was seen ten or more times. This chain connects TRBV15 to TRBJ1-5; a possible D gene is TRBD1 (5 bases). Looked up from germline, CDR1 is LNHNV and CDR2 is YYDKDF (reference sequence). The CDR3 loop spans 14 amino acids. Trimming left V 1 base short and J 3 bases short, with 7 bases between. CDR3 nucleotides: TGTGCCACCAGCAGAGGACAGATCAATCAGCCCCAGCATTTT. Its protein product is CATSRGQINQPQHF.

In this sample, this clonotype turned up many times. V gene TRBV24-1 combines with J gene TRBJ1-1; maybe TRBD1 (6 bases). The germline V gene has CDR1 KGHDR and CDR2 SFDVKD. The CDR3 totals 14 residues. Trimming left V 7 bases short and J 1 base short, with 12 bases between. CDR3 residues: CATRKGGSNTEAFF. CDR3 sequence (DNA): TGTGCCACCAGAAAGGGGGGTTCGAACACTGAAGCTTTCTTT.

The genes are TRBV20-1 and TRBJ1-3; D is ambiguous. V was trimmed by 6 bases and J by 0 bases, leaving 12 bases between them. Germline CDR1 is DFQATT and CDR2 is SNEGSKA (reference sequence). This CDR3 spans 14 amino acids. The CDR3 is CSAEDTHSGNTIYF. The CDR3 DNA follows: TGCAGTGCGGAAGATACTCACTCTGGAAACACCATATATTTT.

This clonotype has at least ten counts. The chain joins TRBV6-5 to TRBJ2-7; the D is unclear. CDR3 size: 13 residues. Looked up from germline, CDR1 is MNHEY and CDR2 is SVGAGI. V lost 2 bases and J lost 1, with 6 bases in between. CDR3 sequence reads: CASSYVGSYEQYF. CDR3 bases: TGTGCCAGCAGTTACGTTGGTTCCTACGAGCAGTACTTC.

In its sample, this clonotype was seen many times. The V gene is TRBV7-6, the J gene TRBJ1-2; 11 nucleotides agree with TRBD1. With 4 bases clipped from V and 3 bases from J, the junction kept 10 bases outside the gene matches. CDR1 and CDR2 from the germline V gene are SGHVS and FNYEAQ. This CDR3 is 17 amino acids long. The DNA for the CDR3 is TGTGCCAGCAGCTCAAGCCAGGGACAGGGGGTCTACTATGGCTACACCTTC. Its translation: CASSSSQGQGVYYGYTF.

This clonotype was seen many times. This sequence joins TRBV9 and TRBJ2-4; unclear D gene. The CDR3 runs to 15 residues. V lost 0 bases, J lost 8 bases, and 15 bases lay in between. Per the germline V gene, CDR1 is SGDLS and CDR2 is YYNGEE. The CDR3 region is CASSVDVLVGDIQYF. The CDR3 bases are TGTGCCAGCAGCGTAGATGTCCTAGTTGGCGACATTCAGTACTTC.

This clonotype showed up many times. The chain has TRBV20-1 and TRBJ1-3; D ambiguous. Germline V gene data show CDR1 as DFQATT and CDR2 as SNEGSKA (reference sequence). V dropped 3 bases and J dropped 0 bases, with 3 bases sitting between them. The CDR3 consists of 12 residues. CDR3 sequence reads: CSARSSGNTIYF. The CDR3 nucleotides read TGCAGTGCTAGGTCCTCTGGAAACACCATATATTTT.

This clonotype was seen at least ten times. The chain links TRBV5-8 to TRBJ2-7, with D possibly TRBD1 on 6 matching bases. The CDR3 has 14 residues. V lost 5 bases, J lost 2 bases, and 14 bases lay in between. Germline assignment: CDR1 SGHTS and CDR2 YDEGEE. CDR3 region: CASRTRKGAYEQYF. The CDR3 nucleotides read TGTGCCAGCAGAACCCGAAAGGGGGCCTACGAGCAGTACTTC.